The present entry profiles one T cell receptor (beta chain) with its context. Its target is not known. The data belong to a study of OX40 agonist ivuxolimab in advanced cancers. Study information: It was ivuxolimab, an agonistic anti-OX40 (CD134) antibody, that patients were treated with. At doses from 0.01 to 10 mg/kg, patients were given intravenous ivuxolimab every 2 weeks.

The data were produced by immunoSEQ multiplex PCR, yet TCRdb's version contains in-frame clones alone and is incomplete. This table holds tens of thousands of clones, about 90% found once. Per the germline V gene, CDR1 is LNHNV and CDR2 is YYDKDF (reference sequence). V shed 5 bases and J shed 0 bases, with 8 bases lying between them. The CDR3 is made up of 13 amino acids. Study findings and constraints: Expanded clones were, on average, more numerous in CD8+ T cells than in CD4+. Among some nonresponders, normalized T-cell clonal expansion was also low.

The chain carries TRBV15 and TRBJ2-7; D ambiguous. The sample here was CD4+ or CD8+ T cells sorted from blood, taken in a trial of the OX40 agonist ivuxolimab. This sequence originates from an adult with an advanced solid tumor such as melanoma, head and neck, liver or kidney cancer. CDR3 DNA sequence: TGTGCCACCAGCCCCGCCCACTCCTACGAGCAGTACTTC. Translation gives CATSPAHSYEQYF.